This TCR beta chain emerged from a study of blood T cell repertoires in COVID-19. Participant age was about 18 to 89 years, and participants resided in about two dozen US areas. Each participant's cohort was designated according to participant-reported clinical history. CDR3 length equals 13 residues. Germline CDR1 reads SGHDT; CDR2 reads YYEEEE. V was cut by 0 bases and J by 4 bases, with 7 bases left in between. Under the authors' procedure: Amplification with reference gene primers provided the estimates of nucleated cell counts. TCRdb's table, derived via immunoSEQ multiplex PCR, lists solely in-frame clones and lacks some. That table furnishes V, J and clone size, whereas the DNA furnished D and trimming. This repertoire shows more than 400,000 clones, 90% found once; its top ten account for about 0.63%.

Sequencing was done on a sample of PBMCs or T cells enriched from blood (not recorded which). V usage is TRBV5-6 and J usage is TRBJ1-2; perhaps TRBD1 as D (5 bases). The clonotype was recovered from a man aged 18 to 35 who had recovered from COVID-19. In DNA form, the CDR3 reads TGTGCCAGCAGCTTGGGCACAGGCTATGGCTACACCTTC. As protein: CASSLGTGYGYTF.